The 9 T cell receptor beta chains given below trace back to one sample, sequenced in a study of blood T cell repertoires in COVID-19. TCRdb's table, derived via immunoSEQ multiplex PCR, lists solely in-frame clones and lacks some. The data show around 53,000 clones, roughly 77% seen once. The sequenced sample consisted of peripheral blood. Every receptor here comes from a man in his sixties or seventies with active or convalescent COVID-19.

The chain couples TRBV10-2 to TRBJ1-2; D is unclear. V was shortened by 6 bases and J by 6 bases, with 11 bases between the two germline ends. From germline, CDR1 is WSHSY and CDR2 SAAADI. The CDR3 runs 12 residues. The CDR3 loop is CASRDTKDGYTF. CDR3 DNA sequence: TGCGCCAGCAGGGATACTAAGGATGGCTACACCTTC.

The chain recombines TRBV4-2 with TRBJ2-2; TRBD1 is a possible D gene (5 bases). Germline CDR1 reads LGHNA; CDR2 reads YNFKEQ. The V gene lost 0 bases and the J gene lost 7 bases, with 9 bases spanning the gap. The CDR3 covers 14 residues. The CDR3 DNA reads as TGTGCCAGCAGCCAAGATAGGGGCGTCGGGGAGCTGTTTTTT. Amino acid sequence: CASSQDRGVGELFF.

In its sample, this clone was seen once. J is TRBJ1-1 and V is TRBV7-8, with D possibly being TRBD1 (5 bases). Trimming removed 4 bases at V and 0 bases at J, with 9 bases between. Germline CDR1 and CDR2: SGHVS and FQNEAQ. This CDR3 contains 14 residues. The CDR3 here is CASSSTGLNTEAFF. CDR3 nucleotides: TGTGCCAGCAGCTCCACAGGATTGAACACTGAAGCTTTCTTT.

The J gene is TRBJ2-7, the V gene TRBV11-3, with 8 bases that match TRBD1. Germline V CDR1 and CDR2: SGHNT, YENEEA. The length of the CDR3 is 15 residues. V shed 6 bases, J shed 5 bases, and the junction held 12 bases outside the gene matches. The CDR3 sequence is CASSPTLWTGNEQYF. CDR3 in DNA: TGTGCCAGCAGTCCGACGCTCTGGACAGGGAACGAGCAGTACTTC.

J is TRBJ1-5 and V is TRBV24-1; weak D call: TRBD1 (6 bases). The ends were cut back, 4 bases at V and 9 bases at J, with 15 bases in the middle. The germline gives CDR1 KGHDR, CDR2 SFDVKD. This CDR3 region has 14 residues. The chain's CDR3 is CATSDQTGFGPQHF. DNA for the CDR3: TGTGCCACCAGTGACCAGACAGGATTCGGGCCCCAGCATTTT.

This sequence joins TRBV3-1 (or the pseudogene TRBV3-2) and TRBJ1-2; D not certain. Trimming took 1 base from V and 4 from J, leaving 4 bases between them. The germline V gene has CDR1 LGHDT and CDR2 YNNKEL (reference sequence). The CDR3 covers 12 residues. The DNA for the CDR3 is TGTGCCAGCAGCCAAGCCGGCTATGGCTACACCTTC. Translating gives CASSQAGYGYTF.

This clone came up a few times. V is TRBV19 and J is TRBJ1-1, with 8 bases fitting TRBD1. This CDR3 is 12 amino acids long. Germline V lookup: CDR1 LNHDA, CDR2 SQIVND (reference sequence). Germline trimming cut 5 bases from V and 11 bases from J; bases unmatched to any gene: 7. CDR3 nucleotides: TGTGCCAGTAGTGAAAGACAGGGGAGGGCTTTCTTT. As protein: CASSERQGRAFF.

This clone was found once. The chain uses TRBV11-1 and TRBJ1-1; D not certain. Germline CDR1 SGHAT, CDR2 FQDESV (reference sequence). V was clipped by 5 bases and J by 0 bases, with 10 bases between them. The CDR3 runs to 14 residues. The CDR3 sequence is CASSLQSMNTEAFF. The CDR3 DNA sequence: TGTGCCAGCAGCCTACAGTCCATGAACACTGAAGCTTTCTTT.

CDR3 protein: CASSLKPGQGFGELFF. In nucleotides, the CDR3 is TGTGCCAGCAGCTTAAAACCGGGACAGGGGTTCGGGGAGCTGTTTTTT. This rearrangement joins TRBV7-2 to TRBJ2-2; 10 positions match TRBD1. Germline CDR1 and CDR2: SGHTA and FQGNSA. This CDR3 contains 16 residues. V shed 2 bases and J 7 bases; nucleotides not matched to a gene: 7.